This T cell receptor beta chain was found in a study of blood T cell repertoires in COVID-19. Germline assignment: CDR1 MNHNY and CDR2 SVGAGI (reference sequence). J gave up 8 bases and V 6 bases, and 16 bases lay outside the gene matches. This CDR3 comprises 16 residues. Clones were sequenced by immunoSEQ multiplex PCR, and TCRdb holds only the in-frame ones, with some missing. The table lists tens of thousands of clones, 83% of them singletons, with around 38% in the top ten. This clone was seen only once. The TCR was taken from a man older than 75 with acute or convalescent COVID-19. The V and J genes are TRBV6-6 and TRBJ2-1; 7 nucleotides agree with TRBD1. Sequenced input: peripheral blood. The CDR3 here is CASRWGFRGKTDEQFF. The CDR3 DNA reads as TGTGCCAGCAGGTGGGGATTCAGGGGGAAGACAGATGAGCAGTTCTTC.